Sequencing of this T cell receptor (beta chain) was carried out in a study of T-cell reconstitution after alpha-beta-depleted transplantation in children. Unique molecular identifiers were built into the TCRbeta library. TCRdb reanalysed the PCR reads using MiXCR and keeps one entry per CDR3 protein. The table has roughly 300,000 distinct CDR3 sequences, approximately 10% seen once. This clonotype came up many times. The germline gives CDR1 MNHEY, CDR2 SVGEGT. V was cut by 0 bases and J by 12 bases, with 12 bases left in between. The CDR3 runs to 12 residues. The chain employs TRBV6-2 or TRBV6-3 and TRBJ2-7; D might be TRBD2 (5 bases). The sample in question was peripheral blood, obtained 180 days after TCRalphabeta/CD19-depleted stem cell transplant. This clonotype originated in a male patient between 2 and 15 years old who had a stem cell transplant for chronic granulomatous disease, so the T cells may come from the graft donor. DNA of the CDR3: TGTGCCAGCAGTTACTCGAGGGTCGCATGGTACTTC. It translates to CASSYSRVAWYF.